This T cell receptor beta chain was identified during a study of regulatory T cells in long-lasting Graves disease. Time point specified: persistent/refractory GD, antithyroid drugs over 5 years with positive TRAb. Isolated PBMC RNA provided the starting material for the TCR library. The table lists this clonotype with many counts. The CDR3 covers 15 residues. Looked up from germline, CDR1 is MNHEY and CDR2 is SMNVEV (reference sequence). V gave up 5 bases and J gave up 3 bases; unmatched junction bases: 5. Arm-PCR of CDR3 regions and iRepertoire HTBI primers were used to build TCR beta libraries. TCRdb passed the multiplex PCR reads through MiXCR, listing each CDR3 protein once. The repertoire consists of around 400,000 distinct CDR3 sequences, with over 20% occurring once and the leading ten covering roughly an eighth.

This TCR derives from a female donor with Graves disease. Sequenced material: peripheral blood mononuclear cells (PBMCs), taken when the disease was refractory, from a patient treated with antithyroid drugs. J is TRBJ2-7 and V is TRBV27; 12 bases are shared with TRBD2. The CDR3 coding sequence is TGTGCCAGCAGTCCGGGGACTAGCGGGCTCTACGAGCAGTACTTC. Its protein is CASSPGTSGLYEQYF.